A single sample gave rise to the 21 T cell receptor beta chains below, sequenced in a study of blood T cell repertoires in COVID-19. Repertoires were generated with immunoSEQ multiplex PCR, while TCRdb's copy carries only in-frame clones and drops some. The sample lists fewer than 300,000 clones, 88% seen once, with 9.4% in the top ten. The sample was peripheral blood. The receptors were sampled from a man aged 18 to 29 with active or convalescent COVID-19.

The rearrangement uses TRBV18 and TRBJ2-3; maybe TRBD1 (6 bases). Germline CDR1 reads KGHSH; CDR2 reads LQKENI. The ends were cut back, 2 bases at V and 6 bases at J, with 12 bases in the middle. CDR3 length: 14 amino acids. The DNA of the CDR3 is TGTGCCAGCTCACCAGGTTGGACAGAGGATACGCAGTATTTT. Amino acids: CASSPGWTEDTQYF.

The CDR3 nucleotides are TGTGCCAGCTCACCAAATCCGGGGAGCTCTGGAAACACCATATATTTT. This translates into CASSPNPGSSGNTIYF. The chain carries TRBV18 and TRBJ1-3, with D unclear. The CDR3 is made up of 16 amino acids. V lost 2 bases and J lost 0, with 11 bases in between. The germline V gene has CDR1 KGHSH and CDR2 LQKENI.

This clone appeared a single time. The chain has TRBV11-3 and TRBJ2-2; D remains ambiguous. V lost 5 bases and J 1 base, leaving 11 bases between the germline ends. Germline CDR1 SGHNT, CDR2 YENEEA. There are 15 residues in the CDR3. As DNA, the CDR3 is TGTGCCAGCAGCCCGAAGAGAGAGAACACCGGGGAGCTGTTTTTT. Protein sequence: CASSPKRENTGELFF.

This chain links TRBV7-2 with TRBJ2-4, with D perhaps TRBD2 (5 bases). This CDR3 is 13 amino acids long. Trimming left V 2 bases short and J 9 bases short, with 11 bases between. Germline CDR1 SGHTA, CDR2 FQGNSA. The CDR3 region has the DNA TGTGCCAGCAGCTTACCGGGGTCGGTCATTCAGTACTTC. Translated, it gives CASSLPGSVIQYF.

J is TRBJ2-5 and V is TRBV4-2; D uncertain. The CDR3 has 14 amino acids. V gave up 6 bases and J gave up 2 bases, with 13 bases separating them. Germline V gene lookup returns CDR1 LGHNA and CDR2 YNFKEQ. Written as DNA, the CDR3 is TGTGCCAGCAGAGCCAACCTTGGTCAAGAGACCCAGTACTTC. This translates into CASRANLGQETQYF.

The chain carries TRBV20-1 and TRBJ2-7, with 8 bases identical to TRBD1. The V gene end was trimmed by 4 bases and the J gene end by 6 bases; junction bases not matched to a gene: 2. Germline V gene lookup returns CDR1 DFQATT and CDR2 SNEGSKA (reference sequence). The length of the CDR3 is 11 residues. CDR3 residues: CSATTGAEQYF. The CDR3, as DNA: TGCAGTGCTACGACAGGGGCCGAGCAGTACTTC.

J is TRBJ2-3 and V is TRBV5-1; 11 bases align to TRBD2. V shed 3 bases, J shed 5 bases, and the junction held 11 bases outside the gene matches. CDR1 and CDR2 from the germline V gene are SGHRS and YFSETQ. The CDR3 extends over 17 amino acids. Here the CDR3 reads CASSWMGLAVSLDTQYF. The CDR3 DNA is TGCGCCAGCAGCTGGATGGGACTAGCGGTTTCCTTAGATACGCAGTATTTT.

The chain couples TRBV10-1 to TRBJ1-1; D gene unclear. This CDR3 spans 12 amino acids. CDR1 is WNHNN and CDR2 is SYGVQD in the germline V gene (reference sequence). Trimming shortened V by 3 bases and J by 11 bases, and 13 bases separated the two germline ends. The CDR3 DNA is TGCGCCAGCAGTGAATCCGGGGTTATTGCTTTCTTT. Translating gives CASSESGVIAFF.

The V gene is TRBV24-1, the J gene TRBJ2-3; 7 bases align to TRBD1. The junction had 5 bases not matched to a gene; V was cut back by 6 bases and J by 3 bases. Germline values: CDR1 KGHDR, CDR2 SFDVKD. The CDR3 extends over 14 amino acids. The CDR3: CATSHGQETDTQYF. In DNA form, the CDR3 reads TGTGCCACCAGTCATGGACAGGAGACAGATACGCAGTATTTT.

V usage is TRBV5-1 and J usage is TRBJ1-5; the D is unclear. This CDR3 has 18 amino acids. The ends were cut back, 0 bases at V and 0 bases at J, with 16 bases in the middle. The germline V gene has CDR1 SGHRS and CDR2 YFSETQ. CDR3 coding DNA: TGCGCCAGCAGCTTGGCCAGAGGGAACGACTATAGCAATCAGCCCCAGCATTTT. It codes for CASSLARGNDYSNQPQHF.

The V and J genes are TRBV5-1 and TRBJ1-6; no reliable D call. The germline gives CDR1 SGHRS, CDR2 YFSETQ. CDR3 length: 14 amino acids. V was clipped by 0 bases and J by 10 bases, with 11 bases between them. This chain's CDR3 is CASSLAEGGSPLHF. DNA for the CDR3: TGCGCCAGCAGCTTGGCGGAGGGCGGATCACCCCTCCACTTT.

This clone was detected once. The CDR3 nucleotides are TGTGCCAGCAGCCGCTATGACACCTCTGAGCAGTTCTTC. Translation: CASSRYDTSEQFF. This chain uses TRBV7-7 with TRBJ2-1; no clear D. CDR1 and CDR2 from the germline V gene are SSHAT and FNYEAQ (reference sequence). The CDR3 is 13 residues long. Trimming removed 5 bases at V and 9 bases at J, with 14 bases between.

The rearrangement uses TRBV5-6 and TRBJ2-1, with 12 nucleotides matching TRBD2. The CDR3 covers 18 residues. With V trimmed by 1 base and J by 10 bases, 15 bases remained unmatched. CDR1 is SGHDT and CDR2 is YYEEEE in the germline V gene. The CDR3 protein is CASSLRLAGGPGPREQFF. The CDR3 nucleotides read TGTGCCAGCAGCTTGAGGCTAGCGGGGGGGCCCGGGCCCAGAGAGCAGTTCTTC.

This clone appeared a few times. The rearrangement joins TRBV3-1 (or the pseudogene TRBV3-2) to TRBJ1-1; the D is unclear. Trimming cost V 3 bases and J 5 bases, with 10 bases left between them. The CDR3 sequence is 13 residues long. In germline, CDR1 is LGHDT, CDR2 YNNKEL (reference sequence). CDR3 sequence reads: CASSQRDWTEAFF. The CDR3 nucleotides read TGTGCCAGCAGCCAGAGGGATTGGACTGAAGCTTTCTTT.

The V call is TRBV3-1 (or the pseudogene TRBV3-2), the J call TRBJ1-5; maybe TRBD1 (5 bases). The CDR3 totals 14 residues. With 4 bases removed from V and 4 bases from J, the gap between germline ends came to 11 bases. The germline CDR1 and CDR2 sequences are LGHDT and YNNKEL (reference sequence). CDR3 amino acids: CASSLQGGNQPQHF. CDR3 DNA sequence: TGTGCCAGCAGCCTCCAGGGTGGTAATCAGCCCCAGCATTTT.

The gene calls are TRBV27 and TRBJ1-1, with a weak D call TRBD1 (5 bases). Germline CDR1 is MNHEY and CDR2 is SMNVEV (reference sequence). V was clipped by 7 bases and J by 0 bases, with 21 bases between them. The CDR3 extends over 17 amino acids. CDR3 sequence (DNA): TGTGCCAGCACTCCCGGAGGGTTCGGGGGGATGAACACTGAAGCTTTCTTT. Its protein product is CASTPGGFGGMNTEAFF.

The gene calls are TRBV5-1 and TRBJ2-3; weak D call: TRBD1 (5 bases). The CDR3 is made up of 17 amino acids. The germline V gene has CDR1 SGHRS and CDR2 YFSETQ. V lost 1 base and J 1 base, leaving 16 bases between the germline ends. The CDR3 DNA reads as TGCGCCAGCAGCTTGAGCAGGGCCTGGCGAGGCACAGATACGCAGTATTTT. It encodes CASSLSRAWRGTDTQYF.

This chain's CDR3 is CASSQRQGQNYGYTF. The DNA for the CDR3 is TGTGCCAGCAGCCAAAGACAGGGTCAAAACTATGGCTACACCTTC. The chain is built from TRBV5-4 and TRBJ1-2; 7 bases fit TRBD1. The germline V gene encodes CDR1 SGHNT and CDR2 YYREEE (reference sequence). The CDR3 has 15 amino acids. V gave up 4 bases and J gave up 2 bases; unmatched junction bases: 8.

The chain is built from TRBV24-1 and TRBJ1-2; D gene ambiguous. Trimming took off 5 bases at V and 0 bases at J, with 6 bases between the two ends. Germline values: CDR1 KGHDR, CDR2 SFDVKD. The CDR3 loop spans 13 amino acids. Here the CDR3 DNA reads TGTGCCACCAGTGTAGCAGCTAACTATGGCTACACCTTC. Translated, it gives CATSVAANYGYTF.

The rearrangement joins TRBV5-8 to TRBJ2-4; TRBD1 matches 7 bases. CDR3 length: 20 amino acids. V shed 4 bases and J 0 bases; nucleotides not matched to a gene: 19. CDR1 is SGHTS, CDR2 YDEGEE, per germline. In nucleotides, the CDR3 is TGTGCCAGCAGCACCCGAGATGACAGGGAGTTTAGTTTAGCCAAAAACATTCAGTACTTC. It specifies CASSTRDDREFSLAKNIQYF.

In its sample, this clone was seen once. This sequence joins TRBV3-1 (or the pseudogene TRBV3-2) and TRBJ1-2; 7 nucleotides align to TRBD1. After removal of 0 bases from V and 4 bases from J, the junction contained 5 bases not matched to a gene. CDR3 length: 15 amino acids. Germline V lookup: CDR1 LGHDT, CDR2 YNNKEL (reference sequence). CDR3 in amino acids: CASSQDRTGRYGYTF. DNA of the CDR3: TGTGCCAGCAGCCAAGATAGGACAGGCCGCTATGGCTACACCTTC.